This T cell receptor beta chain emerged from a study of T cell responses to AZD1222 COVID-19 vaccine (dated by TCRdb to the early 2020s). Regarding the complete study: TCR sequencing covered more than 230 trial participants: 200 to 220 given two doses of AZD1222 and 26 given two doses of MenACWY control vaccine. Enrollment into the trials was organized by age into subgroups of 18-55, 56-69 and 70-plus years, and those subgroups contained about 150, 27 and 61 TCR-sequenced participants, respectively.

The CDR3 regions of human TCRbeta chains were subjected to immunosequencing. In the paper's pipeline: Repertoire TCRs were checked for matches against a reference library of SARS-CoV-2-specific TCRs that had been generated using the MIRA antigen-specificity platform. Breadth meant the fraction of unique TCRs that were SARS-CoV-2-associated, whereas depth meant the fraction of total T cells that were SARS-CoV-2-associated. Each spike-specific TCR was assigned to its reactive spike region and to a CD4 or CD8 class using the MIRA data. Log10-transformed breadth and depth values were compared by one-way ANOVA with Sidak's multiple comparisons tests. TCRdb took over this immuneACCESS table, retaining in-frame rearrangements with V and J assigned. Such tables are incomplete; in checked studies, under half of the missing clones stem from an unresolved V gene, and the remainder is unexplained. The D gene and trimming were derived from the DNA, and the V and J assignments and clone size from that table. The sample includes 65,000 to 80,000 clones, with about 83% observed a single time. Of the sample, about 1.3% falls within the top ten clones.

About this clone: What this receptor recognizes is not known. Base qualities are missing; no much larger clone stands one base away.

Reading the germline V gene gives CDR1 MGHRA and CDR2 YSYEKL. CDR3 length: 16 amino acids, cysteine to phenylalanine. Solely the CDR3 DNA is kept, with 48 bases framed from the first base. Relative to germline, V is missing 2 bases and J is missing 3 bases, with 5 bases of the junction outside any gene match. Broader findings and caveats from the paper: Because no day 14 peak-response samples were available, the repertoires could be characterized only after the peak T cell response. In the small 56-69-year group, the increase in depth fell short of significance, most likely because of low power. Conclusions about previously exposed vaccinees are limited because only a handful of AZD1222 recipients were SARS-CoV-2 seropositive at baseline. The whole spike protein was spanned by vaccine-associated CD4 TCRs, and dominant responses were seen in regions 160-218 and 743-854. Reportedly, close to half of the unique spike-specific TCRs recognized epitopes lying outside the regions that are mutated in the B.1.351 and B.1.1.7 variants. Most participants were white British and females outnumbered males, and the authors suggested that clonal diversity may have been underestimated. After two AZD1222 doses, both the breadth and the depth of spike-specific TCRs were significantly higher than at day 0 and than in MenACWY recipients.

Reading the label with the study, this specimen's time point is: about 28 days (+/-7) after the second vaccine dose. AZD1222 recipients whose second dose came at about 4 weeks and those whose second dose came at about 12 weeks were combined into one group, since spike-specific TCR depth and breadth did not differ between the two schedules. The vaccinee samples were drawn from two UK trials, COV001 and COV002, one of which was a single-blind randomized controlled phase 2/3 trial testing AZD1222 (ChAdOx1 nCoV-19) in healthy adults. For TCRbeta chain sequencing, PBMC samples from trial participants were taken at day 0 and at day 28 after the second dose.

The rearrangement combines TRBV4-1 with TRBJ1-3, and TRBD1 aligns with 9 junction nucleotides. The TCR was taken from an adult who received the AZD1222 COVID-19 vaccine. The material sequenced was peripheral blood, taken 28 days after the second AZD1222 dose. The CDR3 here reads CASSQTGTGNGNTIYF. Read as DNA, the sequence is TGCGCCAGCAGCCAAACCGGGACAGGGAATGGAAACACCATATATTTT.